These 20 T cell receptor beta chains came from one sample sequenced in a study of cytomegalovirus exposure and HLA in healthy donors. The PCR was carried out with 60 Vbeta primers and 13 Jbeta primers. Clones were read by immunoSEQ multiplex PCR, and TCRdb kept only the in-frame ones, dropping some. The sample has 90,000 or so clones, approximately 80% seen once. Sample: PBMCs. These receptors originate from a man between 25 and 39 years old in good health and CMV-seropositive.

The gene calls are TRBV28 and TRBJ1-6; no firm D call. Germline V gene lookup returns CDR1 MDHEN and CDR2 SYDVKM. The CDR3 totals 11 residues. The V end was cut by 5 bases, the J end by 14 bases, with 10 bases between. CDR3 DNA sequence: TGTGCCAGCAGTGGCCGGGGATCCCTCCACTTT. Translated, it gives CASSGRGSLHF.

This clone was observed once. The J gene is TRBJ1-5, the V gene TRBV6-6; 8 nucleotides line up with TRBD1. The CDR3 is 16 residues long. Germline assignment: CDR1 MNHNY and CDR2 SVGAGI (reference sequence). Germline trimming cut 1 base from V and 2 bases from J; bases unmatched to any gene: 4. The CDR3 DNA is TGTGCCAGCAGTTACTTGACAGGGGTCGGCAATCAGCCCCAGCATTTT. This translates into CASSYLTGVGNQPQHF.

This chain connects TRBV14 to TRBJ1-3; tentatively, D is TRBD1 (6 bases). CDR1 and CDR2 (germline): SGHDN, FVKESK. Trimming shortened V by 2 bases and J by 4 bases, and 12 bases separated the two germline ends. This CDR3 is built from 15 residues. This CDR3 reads CASSQSGGRGNTIYF. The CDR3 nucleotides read TGTGCCAGCAGCCAAAGCGGGGGGCGAGGAAACACCATATATTTT. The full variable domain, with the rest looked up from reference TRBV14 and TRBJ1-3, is EAGVTQFPSHSVIEKGQTVTLRCDPISGHDNLYWYRRVMGKEIKFLLHFVKESKQDESGMPNNRFLAERTGGTYSTLKVQPAELEDSGVYFCASSQSGGRGNTIYFGEGSWLTVV.

CDR3 bases: TGTGCCAGCAGCCAGGGACTAGCGAACGAGCAGTACTTC. Residues: CASSQGLANEQYF. The chain joins TRBV27 to TRBJ2-7; 10 bases line up with TRBD2. Germline CDR1 MNHEY, CDR2 SMNVEV (reference sequence). J was trimmed by 5 bases and V by 6 bases; bases with no gene match: 4. The CDR3 has 13 amino acids.

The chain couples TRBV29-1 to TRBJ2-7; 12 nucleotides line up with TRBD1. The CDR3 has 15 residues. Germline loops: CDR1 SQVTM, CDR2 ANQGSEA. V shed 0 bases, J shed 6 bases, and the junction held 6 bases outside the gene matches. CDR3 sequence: CSVEDRGTGGVEQYF. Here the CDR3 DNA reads TGCAGCGTTGAAGATAGGGGGACAGGGGGCGTCGAGCAGTACTTC.

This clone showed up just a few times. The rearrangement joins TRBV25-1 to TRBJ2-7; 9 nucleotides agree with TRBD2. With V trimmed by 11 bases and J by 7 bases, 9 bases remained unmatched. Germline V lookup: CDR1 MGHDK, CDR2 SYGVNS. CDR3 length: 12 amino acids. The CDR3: CASGLALSEQYF. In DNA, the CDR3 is TGTGCCTCGGGACTAGCCTTAAGTGAGCAGTACTTC.

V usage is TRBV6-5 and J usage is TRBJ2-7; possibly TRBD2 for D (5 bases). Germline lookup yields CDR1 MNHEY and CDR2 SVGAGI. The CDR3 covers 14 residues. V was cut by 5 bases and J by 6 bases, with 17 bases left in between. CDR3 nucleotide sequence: TGTGCCAGCAGTAGGTCGGGAAGGAGTGGCGAGCAGTACTTC. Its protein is CASSRSGRSGEQYF.

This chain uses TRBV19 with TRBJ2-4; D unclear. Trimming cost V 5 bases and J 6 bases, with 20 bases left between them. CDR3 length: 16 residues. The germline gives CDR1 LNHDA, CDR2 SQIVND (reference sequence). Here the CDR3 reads CASSPPRSSPVNIQYF. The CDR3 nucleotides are TGTGCCAGTAGTCCACCCCGGTCGTCTCCTGTAAACATTCAGTACTTC.

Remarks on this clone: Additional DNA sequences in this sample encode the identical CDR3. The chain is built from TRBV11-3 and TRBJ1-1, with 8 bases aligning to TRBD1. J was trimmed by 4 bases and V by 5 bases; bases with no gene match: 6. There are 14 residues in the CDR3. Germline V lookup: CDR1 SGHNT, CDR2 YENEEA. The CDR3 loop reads CASSLQGAGTEAFF. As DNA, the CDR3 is TGTGCCAGCAGCCTTCAGGGGGCGGGCACTGAAGCTTTCTTT.

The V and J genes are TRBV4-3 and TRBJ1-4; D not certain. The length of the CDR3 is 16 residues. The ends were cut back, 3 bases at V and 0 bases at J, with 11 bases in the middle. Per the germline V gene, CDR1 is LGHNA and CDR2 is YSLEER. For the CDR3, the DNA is TGCGCCAGCAGCCAGGCCCCCGGAGCAACTAATGAAAAACTGTTTTTT. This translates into CASSQAPGATNEKLFF.

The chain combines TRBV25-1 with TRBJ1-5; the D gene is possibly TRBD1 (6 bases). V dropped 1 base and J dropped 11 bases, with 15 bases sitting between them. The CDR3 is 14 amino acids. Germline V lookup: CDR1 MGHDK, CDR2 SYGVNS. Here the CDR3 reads CASSEFAGDTAQHF. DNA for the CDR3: TGTGCCAGCAGTGAATTCGCAGGGGACACAGCCCAGCATTTT. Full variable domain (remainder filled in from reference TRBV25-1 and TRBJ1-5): EADIYQTPRYLVIGTGKKITLECSQTMGHDKMYWYQQDPGMELHLIHYSYGVNSTEKGDLSSESTVSRIRTEHFPLTLESARPSHTSQYLCASSEFAGDTAQHFGDGTRLSIL.

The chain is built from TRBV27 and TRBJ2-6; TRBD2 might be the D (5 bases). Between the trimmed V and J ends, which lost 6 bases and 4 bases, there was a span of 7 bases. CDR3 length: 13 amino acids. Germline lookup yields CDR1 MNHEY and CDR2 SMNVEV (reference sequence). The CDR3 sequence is CASSPSGANVLTF. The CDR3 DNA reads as TGTGCCAGCAGCCCTAGCGGGGCCAACGTCCTGACTTTC.

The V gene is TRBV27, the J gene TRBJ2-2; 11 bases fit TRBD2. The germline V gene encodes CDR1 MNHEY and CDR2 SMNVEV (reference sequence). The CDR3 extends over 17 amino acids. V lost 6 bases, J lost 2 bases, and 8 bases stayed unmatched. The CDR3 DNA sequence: TGTGCCAGCAGGCCTCTAGCGGGAGGCACTAACACCGGGGAGCTGTTTTTT. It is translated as CASRPLAGGTNTGELFF.

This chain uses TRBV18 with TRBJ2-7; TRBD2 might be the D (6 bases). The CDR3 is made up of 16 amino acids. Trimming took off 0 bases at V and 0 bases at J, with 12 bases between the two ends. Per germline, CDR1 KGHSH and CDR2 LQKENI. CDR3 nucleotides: TGTGCCAGCTCACCACCGGGAGCGGGCCCCTCCTACGAGCAGTACTTC. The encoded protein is CASSPPGAGPSYEQYF. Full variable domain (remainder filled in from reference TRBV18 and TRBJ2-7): NAGVMQNPRHLVRRRGQEARLRCSPMKGHSHVYWYRQLPEEGLKFMVYLQKENIIDESGMPKERFSAEFPKEGPSILRIQQVVRGDSAAYFCASSPPGAGPSYEQYFGPGTRLTVT.

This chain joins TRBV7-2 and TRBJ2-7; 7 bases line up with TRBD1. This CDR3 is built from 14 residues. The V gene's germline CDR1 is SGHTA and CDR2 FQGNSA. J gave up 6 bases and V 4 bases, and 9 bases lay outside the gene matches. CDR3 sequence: CASSSRQGWSEQYF. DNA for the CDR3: TGTGCCAGCAGCTCAAGACAGGGTTGGAGCGAGCAGTACTTC. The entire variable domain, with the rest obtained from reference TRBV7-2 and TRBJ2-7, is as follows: GAGVSQSPSNKVTEKGKDVELRCDPISGHTALYWYRQSLGQGLEFLIYFQGNSAPDKSGLPSDRFSAERTGGSVSTLTIQRTQQEDSAVYLCASSSRQGWSEQYFGPGTRLTVT.

The CDR3 region is CAWDAQGGTEAFF. The CDR3 nucleotides are TGTGCCTGGGACGCACAGGGGGGGACTGAAGCTTTCTTT. The chain employs TRBV30 and TRBJ1-1, with 8 bases aligning to TRBD1. The CDR3 totals 13 residues. Germline V lookup: CDR1 GTSNPN, CDR2 SVGIG (reference sequence). V was clipped by 5 bases and J by 5 bases; unmatched bases: 7. The full variable domain, its missing parts supplied by reference TRBV30 and TRBJ1-1, is SQTIHQWPATLVQPVGSPLSLECTVEGTSNPNLYWYRQAAGRGLQLLFYSVGIGQISSEVPQNLSASRPQDRQFILSSKKLLLSDSGFYLCAWDAQGGTEAFFGQGTRLTVV.

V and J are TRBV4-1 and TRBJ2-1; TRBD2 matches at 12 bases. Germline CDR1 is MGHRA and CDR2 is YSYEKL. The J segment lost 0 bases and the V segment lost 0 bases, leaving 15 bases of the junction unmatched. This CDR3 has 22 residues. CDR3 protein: CASSQEEIGTQTSGGSYNEQFF. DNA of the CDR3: TGCGCCAGCAGCCAAGAAGAGATCGGGACACAGACTAGCGGGGGCTCCTACAATGAGCAGTTCTTC.

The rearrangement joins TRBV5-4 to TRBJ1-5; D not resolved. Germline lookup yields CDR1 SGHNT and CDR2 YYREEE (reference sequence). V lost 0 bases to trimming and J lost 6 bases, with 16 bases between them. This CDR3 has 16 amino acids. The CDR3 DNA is TGTGCCAGCAGCTTGGTCGGGGTGAGAACGGGTCAGCCCCAGCATTTT. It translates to CASSLVGVRTGQPQHF.

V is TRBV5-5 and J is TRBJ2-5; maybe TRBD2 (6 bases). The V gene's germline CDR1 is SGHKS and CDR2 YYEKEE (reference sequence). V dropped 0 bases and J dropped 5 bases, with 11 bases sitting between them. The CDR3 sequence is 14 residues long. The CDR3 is CASSLVTGGETQYF. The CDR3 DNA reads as TGTGCCAGCAGCTTGGTAACAGGAGGGGAGACCCAGTACTTC.

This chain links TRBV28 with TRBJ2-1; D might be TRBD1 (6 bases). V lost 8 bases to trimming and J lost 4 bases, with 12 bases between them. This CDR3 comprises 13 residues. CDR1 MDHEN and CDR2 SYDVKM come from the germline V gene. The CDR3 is CASGAGEYNEQFF. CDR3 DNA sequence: TGTGCCAGCGGGGCAGGGGAGTACAATGAGCAGTTCTTC.